Listed below are T cell receptor beta chains from one sample, sequenced in a study of CXCR3-negative and CXCR3-positive naive CD8 T cells. With the 5' RACE reads reprocessed, TCRdb shows one record per CDR3 protein and no DNA. The sample table sets out roughly 48,000 distinct CDR3 sequences. Sequencing was performed on memory CD8+ T cells from blood. These receptors were taken from a human donor in good health. Some clones in this sample may be carry-over from other donors' samples. CDR3s include the opening cysteine and the closing phenylalanine or tryptophan. Clone size is shown for a subset of rows, as once, few, many or a class of expanded clone.

j_call clone_size v_call cdr3_aa
TRBJ2-1 NA TRBV6-6 CASSSAPRRLADEQFF
TRBJ2-1 NA TRBV29-1 CSVDAPGTRSYNEQFF
TRBJ2-2 NA TRBV29-1 CSVEETNTGELFF
TRBJ2-5 NA TRBV29-1 CSVERATGAGKTQYF
TRBJ1-6 NA TRBV11-2 CASSFDDREDSPLHF
TRBJ2-2 NA TRBV27 CASSLLAGELFF
TRBJ2-2 NA TRBV29-1 CSVDSGSDTGELFF
TRBJ2-1 NA TRBV24-1 CATSDRFAGDEQFF
TRBJ1-5 NA TRBV21-1 CASSKESPLRNCSNQPQHF
TRBJ2-5 NA TRBV7-3 CASSLQPPGTSGETQYF
TRBJ2-7 NA TRBV29-1 CSVGGGPYEQYF
TRBJ2-1 NA TRBV25-1 CASSEGRGVYNEQFF
TRBJ2-4 medium-sized TRBV20-1 CSARGWGAVAKNIQYF
TRBJ1-1 NA TRBV28 CASSRRGDTEAFF
TRBJ2-1 NA TRBV6-6 CASSPWTDNNEQFF
TRBJ2-7 NA TRBV4-1 CASSPNLDRVEQYF
TRBJ2-2 NA TRBV15 CATSAGAGPGELFF
TRBJ2-5 NA TRBV29-1 CSVEEDLRETQYF
TRBJ2-2 NA TRBV6-5 CASSYRSTGELFF
TRBJ1-4 NA TRBV6-4 CASSEGGGDNEKLFF
TRBJ2-2 NA TRBV6-2/TRBV6-3 CASSYSNRDRAFSGELFF
TRBJ2-3 NA TRBV20-1 CSARPLLAGGTDTQYF
TRBJ1-1 NA TRBV7-9 CASSLVGRGLDTEAFF
TRBJ2-1 NA TRBV7-9 CASSSIPDRAHEQFF
TRBJ2-1 NA TRBV6-4 CASSGEPGQDYNEQFF
TRBJ1-1 NA TRBV19 CASLTGQGVSTEAFF
TRBJ2-1 NA TRBV7-9 CASSPHPGQGYEQFF
TRBJ2-1 NA TRBV12-3/TRBV12-4 CASSLEASGSSYNEQFF
TRBJ2-7 NA TRBV28 CASSFVTDGTSGYEQYF